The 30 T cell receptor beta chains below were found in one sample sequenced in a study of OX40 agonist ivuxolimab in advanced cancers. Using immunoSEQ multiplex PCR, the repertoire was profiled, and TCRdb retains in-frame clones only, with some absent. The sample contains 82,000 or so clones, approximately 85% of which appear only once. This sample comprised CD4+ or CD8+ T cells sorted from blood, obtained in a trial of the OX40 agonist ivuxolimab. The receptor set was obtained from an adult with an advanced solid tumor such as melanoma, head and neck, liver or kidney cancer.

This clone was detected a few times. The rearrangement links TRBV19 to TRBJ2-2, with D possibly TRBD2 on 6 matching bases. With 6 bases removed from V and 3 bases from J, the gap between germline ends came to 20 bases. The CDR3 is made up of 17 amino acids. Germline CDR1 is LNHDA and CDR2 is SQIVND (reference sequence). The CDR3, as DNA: TGTGCCAGTAGCTCTTCTCCGGGGGTGGGGGACACCGGGGAGCTGTTTTTT. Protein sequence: CASSSSPGVGDTGELFF.

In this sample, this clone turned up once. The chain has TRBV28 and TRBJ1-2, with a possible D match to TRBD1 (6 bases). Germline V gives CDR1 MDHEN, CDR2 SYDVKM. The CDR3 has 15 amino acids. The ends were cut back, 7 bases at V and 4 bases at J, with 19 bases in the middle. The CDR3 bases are TGTGCCAGCATCACCCCGGGACAATTATCCTATGGCTACACCTTC. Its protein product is CASITPGQLSYGYTF.

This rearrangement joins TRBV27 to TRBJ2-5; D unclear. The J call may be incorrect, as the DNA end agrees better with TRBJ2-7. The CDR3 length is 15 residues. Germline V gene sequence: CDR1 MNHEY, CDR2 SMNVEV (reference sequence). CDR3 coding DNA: TGTGCCAGCAGTAAACTCCCGGACGGCTCCTACGAGCAGTACTTC. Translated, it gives CASSKLPDGSYEQYF.

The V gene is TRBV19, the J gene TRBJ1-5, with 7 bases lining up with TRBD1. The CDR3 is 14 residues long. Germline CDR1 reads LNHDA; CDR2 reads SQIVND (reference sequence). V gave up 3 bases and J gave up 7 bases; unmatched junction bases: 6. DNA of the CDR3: TGTGCCAGTAGTATGGGGCAGGGGGGCCAGCCCCAGCATTTT. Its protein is CASSMGQGGQPQHF.

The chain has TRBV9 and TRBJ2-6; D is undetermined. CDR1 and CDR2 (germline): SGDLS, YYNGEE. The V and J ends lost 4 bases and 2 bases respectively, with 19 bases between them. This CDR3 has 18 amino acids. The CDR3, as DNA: TGTGCCAGCAGCCCGAGACCCCCCGATACCACTGGGGCCAACGTCCTGACTTTC. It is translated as CASSPRPPDTTGANVLTF.

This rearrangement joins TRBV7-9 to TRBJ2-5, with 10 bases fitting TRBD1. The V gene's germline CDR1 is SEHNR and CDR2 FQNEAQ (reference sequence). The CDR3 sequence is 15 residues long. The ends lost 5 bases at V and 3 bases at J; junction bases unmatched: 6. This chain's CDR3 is CASSTRDRGKETQYF. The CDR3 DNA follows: TGTGCCAGCAGCACCCGGGACAGGGGTAAAGAGACCCAGTACTTC.

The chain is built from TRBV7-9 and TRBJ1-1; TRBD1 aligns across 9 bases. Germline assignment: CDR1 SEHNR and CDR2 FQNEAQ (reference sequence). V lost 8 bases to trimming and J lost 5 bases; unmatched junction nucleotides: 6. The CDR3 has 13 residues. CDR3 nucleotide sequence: TGTGCCAGCTCATCACAGGGGGCGACTGAAGCTTTCTTT. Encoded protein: CASSSQGATEAFF.

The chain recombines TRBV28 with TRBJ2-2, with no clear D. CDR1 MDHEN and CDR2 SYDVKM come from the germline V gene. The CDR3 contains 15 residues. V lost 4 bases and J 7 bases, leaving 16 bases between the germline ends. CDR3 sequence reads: CASSSHPLSNGELFF. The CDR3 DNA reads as TGTGCCAGCAGTTCGCACCCGTTATCCAACGGGGAGCTGTTTTTT.

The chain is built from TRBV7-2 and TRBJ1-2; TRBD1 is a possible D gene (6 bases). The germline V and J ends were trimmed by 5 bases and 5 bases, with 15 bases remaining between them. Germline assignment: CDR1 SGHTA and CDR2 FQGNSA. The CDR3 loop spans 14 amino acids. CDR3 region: CASSPWGAEYGYTF. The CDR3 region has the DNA TGTGCCAGCAGCCCGTGGGGGGCTGAGTATGGCTACACCTTC.

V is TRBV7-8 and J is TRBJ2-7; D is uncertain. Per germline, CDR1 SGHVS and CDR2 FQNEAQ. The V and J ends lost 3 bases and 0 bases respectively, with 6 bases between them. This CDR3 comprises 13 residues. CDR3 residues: CASSFAGSYEQYF. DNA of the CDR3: TGTGCCAGCAGCTTCGCCGGCTCCTACGAGCAGTACTTC.

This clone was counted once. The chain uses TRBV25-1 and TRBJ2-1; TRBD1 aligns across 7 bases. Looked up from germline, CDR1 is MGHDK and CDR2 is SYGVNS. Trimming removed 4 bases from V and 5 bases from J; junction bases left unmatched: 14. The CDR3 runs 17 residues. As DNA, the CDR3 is TGTGCCAGCAGTGGGGTCCCCGACAGGGATCACCACAATGAGCAGTTCTTC. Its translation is CASSGVPDRDHHNEQFF.

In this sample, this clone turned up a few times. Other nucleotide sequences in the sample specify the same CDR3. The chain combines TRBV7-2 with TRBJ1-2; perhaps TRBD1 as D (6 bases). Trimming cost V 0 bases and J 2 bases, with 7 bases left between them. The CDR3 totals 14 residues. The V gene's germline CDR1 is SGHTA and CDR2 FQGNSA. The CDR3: CASSLARGNYGYTF. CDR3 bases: TGTGCCAGCAGCTTAGCGAGGGGGAACTATGGCTACACCTTC.

The CDR3 spells CASSSGSGANVLTF. The CDR3 DNA is TGTGCCAGCAGCTCAGGGTCTGGGGCCAACGTCCTGACTTTC. V usage is TRBV5-4 and J usage is TRBJ2-6, with D tentatively TRBD1 (5 bases). Trimming pared 3 bases from V and 1 base from J, leaving 5 bases between. The germline gives CDR1 SGHNT, CDR2 YYREEE (reference sequence). The CDR3 covers 14 residues.

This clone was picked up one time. The CDR3 sequence: CASSYTGTGSGNTIYF. The CDR3 coding sequence is TGTGCCAGCAGCTATACCGGGACAGGATCTGGAAACACCATATATTTT. The V call is TRBV7-2, the J call TRBJ1-3; 8 bases are a match to TRBD1. From germline, CDR1 is SGHTA and CDR2 FQGNSA. Losses at the gene ends were 4 bases for V and 1 base for J; bases not matched to a gene: 6. This CDR3 is built from 16 residues.

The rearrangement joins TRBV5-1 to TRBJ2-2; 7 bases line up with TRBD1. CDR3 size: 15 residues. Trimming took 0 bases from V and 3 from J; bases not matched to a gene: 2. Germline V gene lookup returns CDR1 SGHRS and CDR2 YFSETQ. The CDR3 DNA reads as TGCGCCAGCAGCTTGGTAACAGGGGACACCGGGGAGCTGTTTTTT. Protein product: CASSLVTGDTGELFF.

Here the CDR3 reads CATRGGSSYNEQFF. Here the CDR3 DNA reads TGTGCCACGCGGGGGGGGAGCTCCTACAATGAGCAGTTCTTC. The chain uses TRBV6-5 and TRBJ2-1; 9 positions match TRBD2. Unmatched junction bases numbered 4, after V lost 10 bases and J lost 0 bases. Per germline, CDR1 MNHEY and CDR2 SVGAGI. The CDR3 length is 14 residues.

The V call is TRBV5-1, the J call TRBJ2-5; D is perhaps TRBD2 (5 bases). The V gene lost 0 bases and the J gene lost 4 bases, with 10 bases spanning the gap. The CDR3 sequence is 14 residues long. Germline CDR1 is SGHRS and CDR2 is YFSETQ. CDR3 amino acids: CASSLVRGVETQYF. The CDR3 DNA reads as TGCGCCAGCAGCTTGGTTCGGGGTGTAGAGACCCAGTACTTC.

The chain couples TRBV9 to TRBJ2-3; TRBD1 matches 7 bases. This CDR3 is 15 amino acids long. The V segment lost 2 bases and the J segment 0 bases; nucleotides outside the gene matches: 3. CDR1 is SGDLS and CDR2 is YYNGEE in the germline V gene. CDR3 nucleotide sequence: TGTGCCAGCAGCGTCCGACAGGGTAGCACAGATACGCAGTATTTT. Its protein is CASSVRQGSTDTQYF. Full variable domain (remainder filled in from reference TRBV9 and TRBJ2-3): DSGVTQTPKHLITATGQRVTLRCSPRSGDLSVYWYQQSLDQGLQFLIQYYNGEERAKGNILERFSAQQFPDLHSELNLSSLELGDSALYFCASSVRQGSTDTQYFGPGTRLTVL.

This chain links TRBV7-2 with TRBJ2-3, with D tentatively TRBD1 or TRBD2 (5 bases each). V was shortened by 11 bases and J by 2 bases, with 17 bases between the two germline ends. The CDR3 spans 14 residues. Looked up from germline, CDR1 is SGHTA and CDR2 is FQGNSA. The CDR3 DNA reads TGTGCCGCGAGGTACGGGGCTTACACAGATACGCAGTATTTT. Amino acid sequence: CAARYGAYTDTQYF.

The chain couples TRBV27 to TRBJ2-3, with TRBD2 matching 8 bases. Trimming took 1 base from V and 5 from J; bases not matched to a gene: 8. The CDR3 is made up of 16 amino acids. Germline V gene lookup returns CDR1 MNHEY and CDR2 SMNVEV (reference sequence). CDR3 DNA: TGTGCCAGCAGTTTATTAGGGACTAGAGCAGGAGATACGCAGTATTTT. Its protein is CASSLLGTRAGDTQYF.

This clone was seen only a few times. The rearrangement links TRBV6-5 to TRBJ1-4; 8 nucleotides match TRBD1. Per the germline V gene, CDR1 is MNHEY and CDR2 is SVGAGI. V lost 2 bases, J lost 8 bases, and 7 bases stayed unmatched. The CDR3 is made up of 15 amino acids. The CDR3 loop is CASSYGGQDGEKLFF. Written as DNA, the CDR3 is TGTGCCAGCAGTTACGGGGGACAGGATGGGGAAAAACTGTTTTTT.

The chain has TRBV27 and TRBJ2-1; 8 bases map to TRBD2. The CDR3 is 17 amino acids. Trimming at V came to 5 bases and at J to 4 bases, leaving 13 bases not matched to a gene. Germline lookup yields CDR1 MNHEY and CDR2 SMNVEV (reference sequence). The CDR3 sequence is CASSKGSGGGLYNEQFF. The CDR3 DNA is TGTGCCAGCAGTAAAGGGTCGGGCGGGGGGTTATACAATGAGCAGTTCTTC.

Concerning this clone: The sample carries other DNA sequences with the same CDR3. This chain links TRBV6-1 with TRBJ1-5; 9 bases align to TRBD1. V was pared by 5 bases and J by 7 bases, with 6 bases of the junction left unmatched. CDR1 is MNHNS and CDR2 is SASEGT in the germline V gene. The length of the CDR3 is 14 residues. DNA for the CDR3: TGTGCCAGCAGTACCAGGACAGGGGACCAGCCCCAGCATTTT. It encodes CASSTRTGDQPQHF.

Here the CDR3 reads CASSRGGAMNTEAFF. CDR3 nucleotides: TGTGCCAGCAGTCGGGGGGGGGCTATGAACACTGAAGCTTTCTTT. The V gene is TRBV6-5, the J gene TRBJ1-1, with a weak D call TRBD1 (6 bases). Trimming took off 5 bases at V and 0 bases at J, with 13 bases between the two ends. The length of the CDR3 is 15 residues. Germline V gene lookup returns CDR1 MNHEY and CDR2 SVGAGI.

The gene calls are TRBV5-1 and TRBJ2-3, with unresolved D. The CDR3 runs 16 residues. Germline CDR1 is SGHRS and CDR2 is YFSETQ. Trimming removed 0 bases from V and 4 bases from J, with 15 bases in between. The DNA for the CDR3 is TGCGCCAGCAGCTTGGTTGTTTCGGCAGGTGCAGATACGCAGTATTTT. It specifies CASSLVVSAGADTQYF.

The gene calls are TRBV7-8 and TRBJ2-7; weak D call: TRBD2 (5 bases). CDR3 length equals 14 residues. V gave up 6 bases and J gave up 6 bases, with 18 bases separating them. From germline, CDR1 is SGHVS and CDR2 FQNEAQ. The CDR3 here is CASRVEEKVAEQYF. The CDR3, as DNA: TGTGCCAGCAGGGTGGAGGAGAAGGTGGCCGAGCAGTACTTC.

CDR3 DNA sequence: TGCGCCAGCAGCTTGGGGGGAGGCACAGATACGCAGTATTTT. Translation: CASSLGGGTDTQYF. The J gene is TRBJ2-3, the V gene TRBV5-1, with D possibly being TRBD2 (5 bases). The germline V gene encodes CDR1 SGHRS and CDR2 YFSETQ. Trimming stripped 0 bases from V and 1 base from J, with 6 bases between. This CDR3 is built from 14 residues. The full variable domain, in which reference TRBV5-1 and TRBJ2-3 provide the parts outside the CDR3, is KAGVTQTPRYLIKTRGQQVTLSCSPISGHRSVSWYQQTPGQGLQFLFEYFSETQRNKGNFPGRFSGRQFSNSRSEMNVSTLELGDSALYLCASSLGGGTDTQYFGPGTRLTVL.

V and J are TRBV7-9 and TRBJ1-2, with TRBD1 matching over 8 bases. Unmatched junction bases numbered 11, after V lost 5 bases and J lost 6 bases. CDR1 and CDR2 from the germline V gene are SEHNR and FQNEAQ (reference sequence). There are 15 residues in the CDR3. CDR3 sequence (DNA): TGTGCCAGCAGCCCGCGGACAGGGCGCGCGGATGGCTACACCTTC. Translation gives CASSPRTGRADGYTF.

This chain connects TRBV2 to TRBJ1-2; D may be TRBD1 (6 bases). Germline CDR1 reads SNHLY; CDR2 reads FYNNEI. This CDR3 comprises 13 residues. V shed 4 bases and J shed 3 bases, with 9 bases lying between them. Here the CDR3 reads CASSVGGYYGYTF. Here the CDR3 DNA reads TGTGCCAGCAGTGTGGGGGGCTACTATGGCTACACCTTC.

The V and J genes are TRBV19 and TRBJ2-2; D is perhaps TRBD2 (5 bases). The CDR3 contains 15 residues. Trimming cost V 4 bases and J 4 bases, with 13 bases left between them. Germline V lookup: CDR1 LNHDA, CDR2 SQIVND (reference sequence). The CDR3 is CASSSGSAGTGELFF. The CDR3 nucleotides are TGTGCCAGTAGTAGTGGGTCGGCGGGCACCGGGGAGCTGTTTTTT.